The rows below give T cell receptor beta chains drawn from one sample of a study of CD8 T cell repertoires and HIV-1 epitope variants. These TCRs' antigens remain unknown. The table came from immunoSEQ multiplex PCR; TCRdb's copy has only in-frame clones and leaves some out. Found here are over 5,000 clones, about 60% of them singletons; the top ten hold roughly 40%. Sequenced input: cultured CD8+ T cells derived from PBMCs. These receptors all stem from a male donor with HIV. Each CDR3 is given without its conserved first and last residue. A D gene is named only where the DNA matches it firmly.

12 | TRBV6-5 | NA | ASSYDSSLNEQF
11 | TRBV28 | NA | ASTFQAYNEQF
12 | TRBV7-9 | NA | ASSLDRMNTEAF
14 | TRBV4-3 | NA | ASSQDPVELDYGYT
13 | TRBV5-1 | NA | ASSLEGYNTYEQY
12 | TRBV28 | NA | ASSLEGLNTEAF
10 | TRBV7-2 | TRBD1 | ATGDSNYGYT
10 | TRBV5-5 | NA | ASSLRAGEQY
14 | TRBV7-8 | NA | ASSAEDKAGANVLT
13 | TRBV28 | TRBD1 | ASSQTGTDLYEQY
11 | TRBV29-1 | TRBD1 | SVVQGAGEKLF
13 | TRBV7-9 | TRBD1 | ASSLAGQGSYEQY
13 | TRBV6-1 | NA | ASSVDTDNYQPQH
12 | TRBV4-3 | NA | ASSQGDEGRPLH